One sample yielded the 9 T cell receptor beta chains listed below, sequenced in a study of blood T cell repertoires in COVID-19 (dated by TCRdb to 2020 to 2022). The library was built by means of the immunoSEQ multiplex PCR assay. TCRdb mirrors the immuneACCESS table, restricted to in-frame sequences. Some clones are absent from its copies; in checked studies, under half trace to an unresolved V gene, and the reason for the others is unknown. Counted in this sample were around 250,000 clones; 86% of them appeared once. Of the sample, approximately 13% falls within the top ten clones. The sample consisted of peripheral blood. The receptors were sampled from a man older than 75 with acute or convalescent COVID-19.

The chain couples TRBV14 to TRBJ2-1; possible D gene TRBD2, 6 bases. From germline, CDR1 is SGHDN and CDR2 FVKESK. This CDR3 has 15 residues. V shed 3 bases and J shed 7 bases, with 16 bases lying between them. The CDR3 is CASSQSLAYKNEQFF. CDR3 DNA sequence: TGTGCCAGCAGCCAGTCTCTAGCGTATAAAAATGAGCAGTTCTTC. Full variable domain (missing parts from reference TRBV14 and TRBJ2-1): EAGVTQFPSHSVIEKGQTVTLRCDPISGHDNLYWYRRVMGKEIKFLLHFVKESKQDESGMPNNRFLAERTGGTYSTLKVQPAELEDSGVYFCASSQSLAYKNEQFFGPGTRLTVL.

There are a few counts of this clone. The J gene is TRBJ2-7, the V gene TRBV11-2; 10 bases map to TRBD2. This CDR3 comprises 19 residues. Looked up from germline, CDR1 is SGHAT and CDR2 is FQNNGV. V shed 0 bases and J 9 bases; nucleotides not matched to a gene: 20. The CDR3 here is CASSLDGGVLAGDGSRQYF. Here the CDR3 DNA reads TGTGCCAGCAGCTTAGACGGGGGGGTCCTAGCGGGAGACGGGAGCCGGCAGTACTTC.

This chain joins TRBV3-1 (or the pseudogene TRBV3-2) and TRBJ1-2, with D perhaps TRBD1 (6 bases). Per germline, CDR1 LGHDT and CDR2 YNNKEL (reference sequence). The CDR3 extends over 13 amino acids. Trimming pared 3 bases from V and 6 bases from J, leaving 11 bases between. As DNA, the CDR3 is TGTGCCAGCAGCCAGTCGGGGGGCGATGGCTACACCTTC. Its translation: CASSQSGGDGYTF.

This chain joins TRBV19 and TRBJ1-5, with TRBD1 matching over 7 bases. V was pared by 9 bases and J by 9 bases, with 11 bases of the junction left unmatched. CDR1 and CDR2 from the germline V gene are LNHDA and SQIVND (reference sequence). CDR3 size: 13 residues. The CDR3 loop reads CASQTGPRMPQHF. The CDR3 coding sequence is TGTGCCAGCCAGACAGGGCCTAGGATGCCCCAGCATTTT.

The rearrangement joins TRBV3-1 (or the pseudogene TRBV3-2) to TRBJ2-5, with 10 nucleotides matching TRBD2. The CDR3 has 16 amino acids. After removal of 4 bases from V and 2 bases from J, the junction contained 7 bases not matched to a gene. In germline, CDR1 is LGHDT, CDR2 YNNKEL (reference sequence). The CDR3 sequence: CASSLRLAGTQETQYF. CDR3 coding DNA: TGTGCCAGCAGCCTGAGACTAGCGGGTACTCAAGAGACCCAGTACTTC.

The V call is TRBV4-2, the J call TRBJ2-1; no reliable D call. The germline gives CDR1 LGHNA, CDR2 YNFKEQ. CDR3 size: 16 residues. Trimming took 0 bases from V and 0 from J, leaving 9 bases between them. The CDR3 DNA is TGTGCCAGCAGCCAAGAGGCTTCCAGCTCCTACAATGAGCAGTTCTTC. Protein product: CASSQEASSSYNEQFF.

This clone has only a few counts. This chain joins TRBV9 and TRBJ1-1; TRBD1 agrees at 10 bases. This CDR3 has 15 amino acids. Germline V gene lookup returns CDR1 SGDLS and CDR2 YYNGEE. Unmatched junction bases numbered 9, after V lost 0 bases and J lost 10 bases. As DNA, the CDR3 is TGTGCCAGCAGCGTAGTGGGACAGGGGAATCTTGGAGCTTTCTTT. Amino acids: CASSVVGQGNLGAFF.

On this clone itself: The sample has other DNA sequences that encode this CDR3 too. The V and J genes are TRBV5-1 and TRBJ2-2, with D maybe TRBD2 (6 bases). Per germline, CDR1 SGHRS and CDR2 YFSETQ. The ends were cut back, 0 bases at V and 0 bases at J, with 9 bases in the middle. The length of the CDR3 is 16 residues. This chain's CDR3 is CASSLGAGPNTGELFF. DNA for the CDR3: TGCGCCAGCAGCTTGGGGGCGGGACCGAACACCGGGGAGCTGTTTTTT. Based on the CDR3 plus reference TRBV5-1 and TRBJ2-2, the full variable domain is KAGVTQTPRYLIKTRGQQVTLSCSPISGHRSVSWYQQTPGQGLQFLFEYFSETQRNKGNFPGRFSGRQFSNSRSEMNVSTLELGDSALYLCASSLGAGPNTGELFFGEGSRLTVL.

The chain joins TRBV19 to TRBJ2-1; a possible D gene is TRBD2 (6 bases). V was clipped by 5 bases and J by 3 bases, with 14 bases between them. Germline V gene lookup returns CDR1 LNHDA and CDR2 SQIVND (reference sequence). The CDR3 consists of 15 residues. The CDR3 DNA is TGTGCCAGTAGTCTCTTGGCGGGAAGCTACAATGAGCAGTTCTTC. This codes for CASSLLAGSYNEQFF.